This T cell receptor beta chain was retrieved from a study of regulatory T cells in long-lasting Graves disease. Trimming removed 6 bases from V and 5 bases from J, with 11 bases in between. CDR3 length: 13 residues. Germline V gene sequence: CDR1 MDHEN, CDR2 SYDVKM. Overall study results and limits: Peripheral blood alone, not thyroid tissue, underwent study.

Regarding time point: newly diagnosed GD, antithyroid drugs for less than 3 months. The TCR library was made from RNA extracted from PBMCs. EDTA tubes received roughly 10 milliliters of drawn peripheral blood. This clonotype was seen ten or more times. Its antigen remains unidentified. CDR3-region Arm-PCR and iRepertoire HTBI primers produced the TCR beta libraries. TCRdb fed the multiplex PCR reads into MiXCR, producing one record per CDR3 protein. The sample yields approximately 560,000 distinct CDR3 sequences, around 15% seen once. The data also belong to a second study, concerning T cells in Graves' hyperthyroidism and ophthalmopathy. From that study: The HTBI set primed first-round TCR CDR3 RT-PCR.

V gene TRBV28 combines with J gene TRBJ2-1; D may correspond to TRBD1 or TRBD2 (5 bases each). The input for sequencing was peripheral blood mononuclear cells (PBMCs), taken at new diagnosis, from a patient treated with antithyroid drugs. The receptor comes from a man between 18 and 29 years old with Graves disease. The CDR3: CASRGDGNNEQFF. The DNA for the CDR3 is TGTGCCAGCAGGGGGGACGGTAACAATGAGCAGTTCTTC.